What follows are 4 T cell receptor beta chains derived from one specimen sequenced in a study of tumor-infiltrating lymphocytes in oesophageal squamous cell carcinoma. TCRdb passed the PCR reads through MiXCR, listing each CDR3 protein once. This repertoire shows over 10,000 distinct CDR3 sequences, approximately 54% found once; its top ten account for under 25%. Sequencing was performed on esophageal tumor tissue. The source is a male donor with esophageal squamous cell carcinoma.

The J gene is TRBJ2-2, the V gene TRBV7-4, with 7 bases fitting TRBD1. The CDR3 runs to 12 residues. J lost 5 bases, V lost 10 bases, and 4 bases had no gene match. Germline CDR1 SGHVT, CDR2 SQSDAQ. CDR3 nucleotides: TGTGCCACAAGACAGGGAACCGGGGAGCTGTTTTTT. This gives the protein CATRQGTGELFF.

V and J are TRBV6-6 and TRBJ1-6; TRBD1 is a possible D gene (6 bases). Trimming removed 6 bases at V and 7 bases at J, with 10 bases between. The CDR3 sequence is 13 residues long. Germline V gene sequence: CDR1 MNHNY, CDR2 SVGAGI (reference sequence). This CDR3 is CASRNTGNSPLHF. DNA for the CDR3: TGTGCCAGCAGAAACACAGGGAATTCACCCCTCCACTTT.

This clonotype was observed at least ten times. This rearrangement joins TRBV5-6 to TRBJ2-7; maybe TRBD2 (6 bases). The CDR3 consists of 14 residues. The V and J ends lost 4 bases and 2 bases respectively, with 13 bases between them. Germline V lookup: CDR1 SGHDT, CDR2 YYEEEE. The CDR3 reads CASSPRLETYEQYF. In nucleotides, the CDR3 is TGTGCCAGCAGCCCAAGACTAGAAACCTACGAGCAGTACTTC. Full variable domain (remainder filled in from reference TRBV5-6 and TRBJ2-7): DAGVTQSPTHLIKTRGQQVTLRCSPKSGHDTVSWYQQALGQGPQFIFQYYEEEERQRGNFPDRFSGHQFPNYSSELNVNALLLGDSALYLCASSPRLETYEQYFGPGTRLTVT.

This clonotype has a handful of counts. At one boundary the junction diverges from the germline segment, which might be a read error. The rearrangement joins TRBV7-9 to TRBJ2-1; D might be TRBD2 (6 bases). Germline V gene sequence: CDR1 SEHNR, CDR2 FQNEAQ (reference sequence). The length of the CDR3 is 13 residues. Written as DNA, the CDR3 is TGTGCCAGCAGCTGGGACTCCAACAATGAGCAGTTCTTC. Encoded protein: CASSWDSNNEQFF.